The 8 T cell receptor beta chains given below trace back to one sample, sequenced in a study of cytomegalovirus exposure and HLA in healthy donors. The PCR used 60 Vbeta and 13 Jbeta primers. Sequencing used immunoSEQ multiplex PCR; TCRdb keeps in-frame clones, though not all of them. Seen in this sample are 150,000 to 200,000 clones; the ten most common clones hold 0.79%. The sample consisted of PBMCs. The receptors originated from a woman in her late teens or twenties in good health and CMV-seropositive.

This chain uses TRBV6-4 with TRBJ1-6; unclear D gene. The V end lost 3 bases, the J end lost 7 bases, and 10 bases lay between the germline ends. Germline V gene data show CDR1 as MRHNA and CDR2 as SNTAGT. The CDR3 is 14 amino acids. CDR3 in DNA: TGTGCCAGCAGTGAATTTCGAGGGAATTCACCCCTCCACTTT. The encoded protein is CASSEFRGNSPLHF.

The chain employs TRBV11-2 and TRBJ2-1, with a possible D match to TRBD1 (6 bases). The germline V and J ends were trimmed by 1 base and 3 bases, with 19 bases remaining between them. This CDR3 has 18 residues. The germline V gene encodes CDR1 SGHAT and CDR2 FQNNGV. This CDR3 reads CASSLVGRGGFSYNEQFF. For the CDR3, the DNA is TGTGCCAGCAGCTTAGTTGGCAGGGGCGGGTTTAGCTACAATGAGCAGTTCTTC.

The V gene is TRBV6-6, the J gene TRBJ2-2; no firm D call. Germline V gene lookup returns CDR1 MNHNY and CDR2 SVGAGI (reference sequence). CDR3 length equals 13 residues. Trimming removed 8 bases at V and 6 bases at J, with 13 bases between. CDR3 sequence reads: CASAPLISGELFF. In DNA, the CDR3 is TGTGCCAGCGCCCCGCTAATATCCGGGGAGCTGTTTTTT.

The chain uses TRBV7-2 and TRBJ2-3, with a tentative D call TRBD2 (6 bases). V dropped 5 bases and J dropped 8 bases, with 17 bases sitting between them. This CDR3 has 14 amino acids. Germline V CDR1 and CDR2: SGHTA, FQGNSA. Here the CDR3 DNA reads TGTGCCAGCAGCCTAGAAGGCGTGGGGGGTACGCAGTATTTT. As protein: CASSLEGVGGTQYF.

V is TRBV30 and J is TRBJ1-3; D is perhaps TRBD1 (5 bases). The germline V gene encodes CDR1 GTSNPN and CDR2 SVGIG (reference sequence). The CDR3 extends over 14 amino acids. Deletions cut 1 base from V and 1 base from J, with 8 bases between. CDR3 coding DNA: TGTGCCTGGAGTGGGAAGGGGTCTGGAAACACCATATATTTT. Residues: CAWSGKGSGNTIYF.

The V gene is TRBV5-1, the J gene TRBJ2-5, with TRBD1 identical over 8 bases. Germline assignment: CDR1 SGHRS and CDR2 YFSETQ. J was trimmed by 6 bases and V by 2 bases; bases with no gene match: 6. CDR3 size: 14 residues. The CDR3 reads CASSLGQGQQTQYF. DNA of the CDR3: TGCGCCAGCAGCTTAGGACAGGGTCAACAGACCCAGTACTTC. The full variable domain, rest sourced from reference TRBV5-1 and TRBJ2-5, is KAGVTQTPRYLIKTRGQQVTLSCSPISGHRSVSWYQQTPGQGLQFLFEYFSETQRNKGNFPGRFSGRQFSNSRSEMNVSTLELGDSALYLCASSLGQGQQTQYFGPGTRLLVL.

V and J are TRBV2 and TRBJ1-1; D might be TRBD1 (5 bases). The germline CDR1 and CDR2 sequences are SNHLY and FYNNEI. With 8 bases removed from V and 11 bases from J, the gap between germline ends came to 24 bases. CDR3 length: 14 amino acids. CDR3 nucleotides: TGTGCCAGCTTTAAAAAGGGGTCTCTTCGGTGGGCTTTCTTT. It translates to CASFKKGSLRWAFF.

The chain is built from TRBV5-1 and TRBJ1-2; TRBD1 agrees at 7 bases. The CDR3 contains 14 residues. Germline V gene data show CDR1 as SGHRS and CDR2 as YFSETQ. Germline trimming cut 0 bases from V and 4 bases from J; bases unmatched to any gene: 3. CDR3 loop: CASSLEGAGYGYTF. The CDR3 region has the DNA TGCGCCAGCAGCTTGGAGGGGGCTGGCTATGGCTACACCTTC.